This T cell receptor beta chain stems from a study of identifying expanded T cells in peripheral blood (dated 2019 in TCRdb). With respect to the entire study: Technical replicates were generated by sequencing separate aliquots of the same genomic DNA pool, and four replicates were compared pairwise. Overall results and qualifications from the work: The binomial model flagged about 1.2 differentially abundant clones between technical replicates, compared with approximately 15 over approximately 2 weeks and 19 to 20 over four weeks. It was expected by the authors that biological variance in healthy repertoires might increase further over much longer intervals, such as months to years. The beta-binomial model significantly reduced the number of clones called differentially abundant and the false-positive rate across all healthy-donor time intervals. Across all healthy donors, variance in clone template counts between approximately 2-week samples was found to increase significantly with total template count.

From the germline V gene, CDR1 is MNHEY and CDR2 is SVGAGI. Germline trimming: 5 bases from V, 6 bases from J; junction bases outside gene matches: 1. The CDR3 numbers 11 residues from cysteine through phenylalanine. Kept here is only the CDR3 DNA, which spans 33 bases and is read in frame from base 1. No immune events such as infections were documented for the healthy donors during the collection period. Healthy-donor blood repertoires served as a training cohort to calibrate time-dependent variance in a beta-binomial model of T-cell clone differential abundance. The training cohort was composed of about 10 healthy donors, 3 female and 7 male. An age range of roughly 25 to 65 years, with an average of about 43 years, was recorded for the donors. Whole blood, obtained from a commercial supplier, was collected from each healthy donor at three time points spaced approximately two weeks apart. For immunosequencing, genomic DNA was extracted from unsorted whole blood.

As for this clone: It has no known antigen specificity. Nothing much larger sits one base from this clone, and base qualities are not available.

The immunoSEQ Assay, which uses bias-controlled multiplex PCR amplification of genomic DNA, was used to profile TCRbeta CDR3 regions. Processing in the source paper ran as follows. To quantify the absolute abundance of each unique TCRbeta CDR3 region, the sequences were collapsed and filtered. Differential abundance was assessed using a binomial (Fisher-equivalent) model and a beta-binomial model in which time-dependent variance fitted from healthy donors was added. Clones with fewer than 5 combined templates were removed, and differential abundance was called for clones with a Benjamini-Hochberg FDR below 0.01. In the beta-binomial model, variance was expressed as a function of the total template count across the two samples, in the form v = (b*log(k)+a)^2. TCRdb took over this immuneACCESS table, retaining in-frame rearrangements with V and J assigned. Such tables are incomplete; in checked studies, under half of the missing clones stem from an unresolved V gene, and the remainder is unexplained. V, J and clone size reflect that table, while D and trimming were determined from the DNA. The table for this sample lists around 50,000 clones; approximately 89% of them were counted only once. The ten largest clones add up to around 3.5% of the sample.

The clonotype was recovered from a person between 18 and 75 years old in good health. Sequencing was carried out using blood. The rearrangement combines TRBV6-5 with TRBJ2-7, and TRBD1 aligns with 7 junction nucleotides. The CDR3 corresponds to CASSHRGEQYF. The bases are TGTGCCAGCAGTCACAGGGGCGAGCAGTACTTC.